The next 13 T cell receptor beta chains were all read from a single sample in a study of blood T cell repertoires in COVID-19. The method was immunoSEQ multiplex PCR; TCRdb's version includes in-frame clones alone and lacks a portion of them. The data contain under 250,000 clones, 85% of them singletons. The sequencing input was peripheral blood. Receptors originate from an older woman with COVID-19, enrolled during active disease.

In nucleotides, the CDR3 is TGTGCCAGTAGGAGACAGTTGAACACTGAAGCTTTCTTT. Translation: CASRRQLNTEAFF. V and J are TRBV19 and TRBJ1-1; weak D call: TRBD1 (5 bases). The CDR3 totals 13 residues. Germline V lookup: CDR1 LNHDA, CDR2 SQIVND (reference sequence). With 6 bases removed from V and 0 bases from J, the gap between germline ends came to 8 bases.

The chain links TRBV10-3 to TRBJ1-2; possibly TRBD1 for D (5 bases). The germline V gene has CDR1 ENHRY and CDR2 SYGVKD. V lost 2 bases and J 2 bases, leaving 9 bases between the germline ends. The CDR3 consists of 14 residues. CDR3 sequence reads: CAISEPQGNYGYTF. CDR3 DNA sequence: TGTGCCATCAGTGAGCCTCAGGGAAACTATGGCTACACCTTC.

The chain is built from TRBV11-2 and TRBJ2-1, with TRBD2 identical over 14 bases. CDR3 length equals 15 residues. V lost 5 bases, J lost 10 bases, and 7 bases stayed unmatched. Germline values: CDR1 SGHAT, CDR2 FQNNGV. The CDR3 DNA follows: TGTGCCAGCAGCCTTGGACTAGCGGGAGGTGTGGAGCAGTTCTTC. As protein: CASSLGLAGGVEQFF.

The rearrangement links TRBV19 to TRBJ1-3; 9 bases are a match to TRBD1. The CDR3 is made up of 22 amino acids. Germline trimming cut 5 bases from V and 0 bases from J; bases unmatched to any gene: 23. Germline V gene data show CDR1 as LNHDA and CDR2 as SQIVND (reference sequence). CDR3 region: CASSVAVPGTGKKGVSGNTIYF. The CDR3 region has the DNA TGTGCCAGTAGTGTCGCAGTCCCCGGGACAGGGAAAAAGGGAGTCTCTGGAAACACCATATATTTT.

The gene calls are TRBV5-1 and TRBJ2-2; TRBD2 matches at 11 bases. This CDR3 is built from 14 residues. Per the germline V gene, CDR1 is SGHRS and CDR2 is YFSETQ. Trimming removed 4 bases from V and 6 bases from J; junction bases left unmatched: 2. For the CDR3, the DNA is TGCGCCAGCAGCCCGGGACTAGCGGCCGGGGAGCTGTTTTTT. It codes for CASSPGLAAGELFF. The full variable domain, its missing parts supplied by reference TRBV5-1 and TRBJ2-2, is KAGVTQTPRYLIKTRGQQVTLSCSPISGHRSVSWYQQTPGQGLQFLFEYFSETQRNKGNFPGRFSGRQFSNSRSEMNVSTLELGDSALYLCASSPGLAAGELFFGEGSRLTVL.

This rearrangement joins TRBV7-9 to TRBJ2-5; TRBD2 matches 9 bases. The CDR3 extends over 16 amino acids. Trimming at V came to 5 bases and at J to 0 bases, leaving 7 bases not matched to a gene. Germline V gene lookup returns CDR1 SEHNR and CDR2 FQNEAQ (reference sequence). The CDR3 nucleotides are TGTGCCAGCAGCCCCCACCAGCGGGGGGACCAAGAGACCCAGTACTTC. Translation gives CASSPHQRGDQETQYF.

The chain is built from TRBV2 and TRBJ1-6; TRBD1 is a possible D gene (6 bases). Germline V gene lookup returns CDR1 SNHLY and CDR2 FYNNEI. The germline V and J ends were trimmed by 8 bases and 9 bases, with 17 bases remaining between them. The CDR3 is 14 residues long. CDR3 protein: CASRSGRGGSPLHF. The DNA for the CDR3 is TGTGCCAGCCGTTCGGGCAGGGGTGGTTCACCCCTCCACTTT. The entire variable domain, with the rest obtained from reference TRBV2 and TRBJ1-6, is as follows: EPEVTQTPSHQVTQMGQEVILRCVPISNHLYFYWYRQILGQKVEFLVSFYNNEISEKSEIFDDQFSVERPDGSNFTLKIRSTKLEDSAMYFCASRSGRGGSPLHFGNGTRLTVT.

This sequence joins TRBV3-1 (or the pseudogene TRBV3-2) and TRBJ1-3; the match to TRBD1 covers 8 bases. With 3 bases clipped from V and 3 bases from J, the junction kept 4 bases outside the gene matches. CDR3 length: 15 residues. The V gene's germline CDR1 is LGHDT and CDR2 YNNKEL (reference sequence). This CDR3 reads CASSHSDRVGNTIYF. CDR3 nucleotides: TGTGCCAGCAGCCATTCGGACAGGGTTGGAAACACCATATATTTT.

Notes on this clone: Its ends do not fully match the called genes, so a read error is possible. The V and J genes are TRBV7-7 and TRBJ2-2, with 9 bases fitting TRBD2. Germline CDR1 reads SSHAT; CDR2 reads FNYEAQ (reference sequence). The CDR3 consists of 17 residues. Here the CDR3 DNA reads TGTGCTAGCAGCTTCCTTTCACTAGCGGGGAACACCGGGGAGCTGTTTTTT. Translating it yields CASSFLSLAGNTGELFF.

The chain carries TRBV7-9 and TRBJ2-1, with a weak D call TRBD2 (5 bases). Germline V gives CDR1 SEHNR, CDR2 FQNEAQ (reference sequence). The CDR3 is 15 amino acids. V lost 0 bases and J 8 bases, leaving 14 bases between the germline ends. The CDR3 region has the DNA TGTGCCAGCAGCTTAGCCGACCCCGGGGTGTATGAGCAGTTCTTC. Protein: CASSLADPGVYEQFF. The full variable domain, with the rest looked up from reference TRBV7-9 and TRBJ2-1, is DTGVSQNPRHKITKRGQNVTFRCDPISEHNRLYWYRQTLGQGPEFLTYFQNEAQLEKSRLLSDRFSAERPKGSFSTLEIQRTEQGDSAMYLCASSLADPGVYEQFFGPGTRLTVL.

The chain carries TRBV19 and TRBJ1-3; 8 bases map to TRBD1. J was trimmed by 0 bases and V by 8 bases; bases with no gene match: 12. The CDR3 length is 17 residues. Germline V CDR1 and CDR2: LNHDA, SQIVND (reference sequence). CDR3 bases: TGTGCCAGTCAATTTCTGACAGGGGTCCGCTCTGGAAACACCATATATTTT. Its translation is CASQFLTGVRSGNTIYF.

This chain links TRBV7-2 with TRBJ2-3, with a weak D call TRBD1 (7 bases). The CDR3 spans 17 residues. Germline-derived CDR1 and CDR2 are SGHTA and FQGNSA. V lost 5 bases to trimming and J lost 2 bases, with 20 bases between them. The CDR3 DNA is TGTGCCAGCAGCCCTCGACAGGGCGGGGTAATCACAGATACGCAGTATTTT. Its translation is CASSPRQGGVITDTQYF.

This chain links TRBV6-1 with TRBJ1-1; TRBD1 might be the D (5 bases). Trimming left V 1 base short and J 5 bases short, with 14 bases between. The CDR3 has 15 amino acids. Germline CDR1 MNHNS, CDR2 SASEGT. CDR3 residues: CASSEGEGFRTEAFF. In nucleotides, the CDR3 is TGTGCCAGCAGTGAAGGGGAGGGGTTTAGAACTGAAGCTTTCTTT.